The 21 T cell receptor beta chains given below trace back to one sample, sequenced in a study of T cell changes during pregnancy in multiple sclerosis. Using immunoSEQ multiplex PCR, the repertoire was profiled, and TCRdb retains in-frame clones only, with some absent. The data show 85,000 to 130,000 clones, about 90% seen once. Specimen: peripheral blood, collected before pregnancy. Every receptor here comes from a female donor with multiple sclerosis, enrolled in a pregnancy study.

Here the CDR3 reads CASRAANTEAFF. The CDR3 region has the DNA TGTGCCAGCAGGGCCGCGAACACTGAAGCTTTCTTT. The rearrangement links TRBV6-5 to TRBJ1-1, with D uncertain. This CDR3 contains 12 residues. Per germline, CDR1 MNHEY and CDR2 SVGAGI. Trimming removed 6 bases from V and 1 base from J, with 6 bases in between.

A remark on this clone: Different DNA sequences within this sample yield the same CDR3. This chain links TRBV5-4 with TRBJ1-2; D perhaps matches TRBD1 (6 bases). The CDR3 contains 13 residues. Germline CDR1 and CDR2: SGHNT and YYREEE (reference sequence). V was clipped by 4 bases and J by 2 bases, with 9 bases between them. CDR3 sequence (DNA): TGTGCCAGCAGCCCCAGGGGCAACTATGGCTACACCTTC. Translating gives CASSPRGNYGYTF. The entire variable domain, with the rest obtained from reference TRBV5-4 and TRBJ1-2, is as follows: ETGVTQSPTHLIKTRGQQVTLRCSSQSGHNTVSWYQQALGQGPQFIFQYYREEENGRGNFPPRFSGLQFPNYSSELNVNALELDDSALYLCASSPRGNYGYTFGSGTRLTVV.

The chain carries TRBV7-9 and TRBJ2-5; TRBD2 agrees at 9 bases. Germline V gene data show CDR1 as SEHNR and CDR2 as FQNEAQ (reference sequence). This CDR3 spans 15 amino acids. J was trimmed by 0 bases and V by 11 bases; bases with no gene match: 10. The CDR3 loop reads CAVVAGAPYQETQYF. The DNA of the CDR3 is TGTGCCGTCGTAGCGGGGGCCCCGTACCAAGAGACCCAGTACTTC. The whole variable domain, remainder taken from reference TRBV7-9 and TRBJ2-5, is DTGVSQNPRHKITKRGQNVTFRCDPISEHNRLYWYRQTLGQGPEFLTYFQNEAQLEKSRLLSDRFSAERPKGSFSTLEIQRTEQGDSAMYLCAVVAGAPYQETQYFGPGTRLLVL.

The chain carries TRBV7-6 and TRBJ2-1; D perhaps matches TRBD2 (6 bases). Germline V lookup: CDR1 SGHVS, CDR2 FNYEAQ. The length of the CDR3 is 15 residues. V lost 6 bases and J 2 bases, leaving 14 bases between the germline ends. This CDR3 is CASRRDGGTYNEQFF. CDR3 DNA: TGTGCCAGCAGACGAGACGGGGGAACCTACAATGAGCAGTTCTTC.

The chain has TRBV6-5 and TRBJ2-7, with D perhaps matching TRBD1 (5 bases). This CDR3 has 13 amino acids. Trimming shortened V by 2 bases and J by 4 bases, and 9 bases separated the two germline ends. CDR1 is MNHEY and CDR2 is SVGAGI in the germline V gene. The CDR3 loop reads CASSYRQPYEQYF. CDR3 DNA sequence: TGTGCCAGCAGTTACCGACAGCCGTACGAGCAGTACTTC.

The V call is TRBV4-1, the J call TRBJ1-2, with TRBD1 matching over 9 bases. After removal of 3 bases from V and 3 bases from J, the junction contained 14 bases not matched to a gene. The CDR3 sequence is 18 residues long. Germline V gene lookup returns CDR1 MGHRA and CDR2 YSYEKL. CDR3 amino acids: CASSQVAWGGQGDYGYTF. In DNA, the CDR3 is TGCGCCAGCAGCCAGGTGGCTTGGGGGGGACAGGGAGACTATGGCTACACCTTC.

This chain connects TRBV5-1 to TRBJ2-7; weak D call: TRBD2 (5 bases). V shed 7 bases and J shed 1 base, with 18 bases lying between them. The CDR3 length is 15 residues. CDR1 is SGHRS and CDR2 is YFSETQ in the germline V gene. The CDR3 protein is CASSDGGLISYEQYF. The CDR3 nucleotides are TGCGCCAGCTCGGACGGCGGGTTAATATCCTACGAGCAGTACTTC.

The chain joins TRBV25-1 to TRBJ2-1; TRBD2 aligns across 7 bases. V gave up 6 bases and J gave up 8 bases; unmatched junction bases: 10. Germline assignment: CDR1 MGHDK and CDR2 SYGVNS. CDR3 length: 14 residues. The CDR3 protein is CASRDTGGLDEQFF. The CDR3 DNA reads as TGTGCCAGCAGAGATACGGGGGGTTTGGATGAGCAGTTCTTC.

The CDR3 bases are TGTGCCAGCAGCCCGCCAAACGGTTTCTACGAGCAGTACTTC. Protein: CASSPPNGFYEQYF. The V call is TRBV28, the J call TRBJ2-7; D uncertain. Germline V gives CDR1 MDHEN, CDR2 SYDVKM. V dropped 6 bases and J dropped 3 bases, with 15 bases sitting between them. This CDR3 region has 14 residues. Drawing the rest from reference TRBV28 and TRBJ2-7, the complete variable domain is DVKVTQSSRYLVKRTGEKVFLECVQDMDHENMFWYRQDPGLGLRLIYFSYDVKMKEKGDIPEGYSVSREKKERFSLILESASTNQTSMYLCASSPPNGFYEQYFGPGTRLTVT.

The V call is TRBV9, the J call TRBJ2-2; the match to TRBD2 covers 12 bases. The ends lost 0 bases at V and 5 bases at J; junction bases unmatched: 2. The CDR3 has 16 amino acids. The germline gives CDR1 SGDLS, CDR2 YYNGEE. The CDR3: CASSVGLAGVTGELFF. The CDR3 DNA reads as TGTGCCAGCAGCGTAGGACTAGCGGGGGTTACCGGGGAGCTGTTTTTT.

The chain uses TRBV5-1 and TRBJ1-4; TRBD1 matches at 7 bases. Germline lookup yields CDR1 SGHRS and CDR2 YFSETQ. J lost 3 bases, V lost 5 bases, and 7 bases had no gene match. This CDR3 region has 15 residues. The CDR3 here is CASSSTGAANEKLFF. In DNA form, the CDR3 reads TGCGCCAGCAGTTCAACAGGGGCTGCTAATGAAAAACTGTTTTTT.

This clone was seen a few times. The chain joins TRBV6-1 to TRBJ2-2; 11 bases match TRBD2. V was clipped by 2 bases and J by 6 bases; unmatched bases: 2. The V gene's germline CDR1 is MNHNS and CDR2 SASEGT. The CDR3 is made up of 15 amino acids. The CDR3 here is CASSETSGGSGELFF. The CDR3, as DNA: TGTGCCAGCAGTGAAACTAGCGGGGGATCCGGGGAGCTGTTTTTT.

The chain couples TRBV5-1 to TRBJ1-3, with TRBD1 identical over 9 bases. The CDR3 totals 16 residues. V lost 4 bases to trimming and J lost 2 bases; unmatched junction nucleotides: 7. Germline-derived CDR1 and CDR2 are SGHRS and YFSETQ. The CDR3 here is CASSLQTGGTGNTIYF. The CDR3 nucleotides are TGCGCCAGCAGCCTACAGACAGGGGGAACTGGAAACACCATATATTTT.

The chain combines TRBV9 with TRBJ2-7; 11 nucleotides align to TRBD2. This CDR3 has 15 residues. The germline CDR1 and CDR2 sequences are SGDLS and YYNGEE. The V and J ends lost 3 bases and 2 bases, in that order; junction bases with no gene match: 4. CDR3 nucleotide sequence: TGTGCCAGCAGCGAGGGACTAGCGGTTGCCTACGAGCAGTACTTC. Amino acid sequence: CASSEGLAVAYEQYF.

The genes are TRBV28 and TRBJ2-5; 12 nucleotides line up with TRBD1. With 3 bases clipped from V and 5 bases from J, the junction kept 7 bases outside the gene matches. The CDR3 length is 16 residues. Germline V gives CDR1 MDHEN, CDR2 SYDVKM. CDR3 residues: CASSFLGTGGVETQYF. CDR3 DNA sequence: TGTGCCAGCAGTTTTCTCGGGACAGGGGGCGTTGAGACCCAGTACTTC.

The gene calls are TRBV7-8 and TRBJ2-7; possible D gene TRBD1, 6 bases. The V gene's germline CDR1 is SGHVS and CDR2 FQNEAQ. CDR3 size: 14 residues. V shed 6 bases and J shed 3 bases, with 15 bases lying between them. DNA for the CDR3: TGTGCCAGCAGTGAACCAGGACAGAGCTACGAGCAGTACTTC. Its translation: CASSEPGQSYEQYF.

The V gene is TRBV27, the J gene TRBJ1-5; 9 nucleotides align to TRBD1. V was pared by 5 bases and J by 10 bases, with 21 bases of the junction left unmatched. CDR1 is MNHEY and CDR2 is SMNVEV in the germline V gene (reference sequence). The length of the CDR3 is 18 residues. The chain's CDR3 is CASSQRGRTGAALRPQHF. The CDR3 DNA reads TGTGCCAGCAGTCAAAGGGGAAGGACAGGGGCCGCCCTTAGACCCCAGCATTTT.

The chain is built from TRBV5-1 and TRBJ2-2; weak D call: TRBD1 (6 bases). V lost 4 bases and J lost 2, with 12 bases in between. Germline V lookup: CDR1 SGHRS, CDR2 YFSETQ. The CDR3 runs 15 residues. The CDR3, as DNA: TGCGCCAGCAGCCCTGGACAGTTAAACACCGGGGAGCTGTTTTTT. Translation: CASSPGQLNTGELFF.

J is TRBJ2-1 and V is TRBV14, with 7 bases fitting TRBD2. In germline, CDR1 is SGHDN, CDR2 FVKESK. V lost 0 bases to trimming and J lost 0 bases; unmatched junction nucleotides: 2. This CDR3 has 16 residues. The CDR3 DNA sequence: TGTGCCAGCAGCCAAGATCGCGGGGGCTCCTACAATGAGCAGTTCTTC. Translation gives CASSQDRGGSYNEQFF. Full variable domain (remainder filled in from reference TRBV14 and TRBJ2-1): EAGVTQFPSHSVIEKGQTVTLRCDPISGHDNLYWYRRVMGKEIKFLLHFVKESKQDESGMPNNRFLAERTGGTYSTLKVQPAELEDSGVYFCASSQDRGGSYNEQFFGPGTRLTVL.

The genes are TRBV27 and TRBJ1-1; perhaps TRBD1 as D (5 bases). Germline V CDR1 and CDR2: MNHEY, SMNVEV (reference sequence). V lost 10 bases and J 5 bases, leaving 17 bases between the germline ends. This CDR3 has 13 residues. The CDR3 DNA follows: TGTGCCACCTATTCAACACGGGGGACTGAAGCTTTCTTT. It yields the protein CATYSTRGTEAFF.

In this sample, this clone turned up a few times. This rearrangement joins TRBV9 to TRBJ2-1; 9 bases are shared with TRBD2. The germline gives CDR1 SGDLS, CDR2 YYNGEE. Trimming at V came to 4 bases and at J to 5 bases, leaving 7 bases not matched to a gene. CDR3 size: 15 residues. The CDR3 coding sequence is TGTGCCAGCAGCATTAGCGGGAGAGTCGACAATGAGCAGTTCTTC. It translates to CASSISGRVDNEQFF.